Presented here are 10 T cell receptor beta chains from one specimen sequenced in a study of blood T cell repertoires in COVID-19. The repertoire was sequenced with immunoSEQ multiplex PCR; TCRdb's copy has only in-frame clones and lacks some. The table shows roughly 75,000 clones, with approximately 92% occurring only once. The sequenced sample consisted of peripheral blood. All receptors come from a human donor in a cohort sampled during active COVID-19.

The genes are TRBV5-6 and TRBJ2-7; 9 positions agree with TRBD1. V dropped 2 bases and J dropped 5; count of bases not matched to a gene: 5. Germline assignment: CDR1 SGHDT and CDR2 YYEEEE. This CDR3 is 14 amino acids long. The CDR3 spells CASSFGTGTHEQYF. CDR3 in DNA: TGTGCCAGCAGCTTTGGGACAGGGACCCACGAGCAGTACTTC.

The chain links TRBV3-1 (or the pseudogene TRBV3-2) to TRBJ1-6; the D is unclear. This CDR3 has 14 residues. Germline V gene data show CDR1 as LGHDT and CDR2 as YNNKEL (reference sequence). With 3 bases removed from V and 6 bases from J, the gap between germline ends came to 9 bases. The CDR3 sequence: CASSHEQFNSPLHF. For the CDR3, the DNA is TGTGCCAGCAGCCATGAACAGTTTAATTCACCCCTCCACTTT.

The chain carries TRBV29-1 and TRBJ2-7; a possible D gene is TRBD2 (5 bases). The germline gives CDR1 SQVTM, CDR2 ANQGSEA. V shed 7 bases and J shed 3 bases, with 7 bases lying between them. The CDR3 is 10 residues long. CDR3 residues: CSAGNYEQYF. Here the CDR3 DNA reads TGCAGCGCCGGGAACTACGAGCAGTACTTC.

This chain links TRBV6-5 with TRBJ2-7, with 7 bases fitting TRBD1. CDR1 is MNHEY, CDR2 SVGAGI, per germline. J lost 2 bases, V lost 7 bases, and 8 bases had no gene match. The CDR3 runs 14 residues. The CDR3 loop reads CASKPGQITYEQYF. The CDR3 region has the DNA TGTGCCAGCAAACCGGGACAGATAACCTACGAGCAGTACTTC.

This chain uses TRBV7-2 with TRBJ1-3; 7 bases match TRBD1. The CDR3 runs 19 residues. The V segment lost 5 bases and the J segment 0 bases; nucleotides outside the gene matches: 16. CDR1 and CDR2 (germline): SGHTA, FQGNSA. DNA of the CDR3: TGTGCCAGCAGCCCCCTAACCGGGACAGCTTTTGGCTCTGGAAACACCATATATTTT. It encodes CASSPLTGTAFGSGNTIYF.

The genes are TRBV5-8 and TRBJ2-1, with 9 bases lining up with TRBD2. The CDR3 is made up of 17 amino acids. The trim removed 4 bases at V and 1 base at J, leaving 9 bases unmatched. Germline-derived CDR1 and CDR2 are SGHTS and YDEGEE. Here the CDR3 DNA reads TGTGCCAGCAGCACTGGAGGGCTAGCGGGGTCCTACAATGAGCAGTTCTTC. This gives the protein CASSTGGLAGSYNEQFF.

The CDR3 region is CASSQGGGGDYTDTQYF. CDR3 in DNA: TGTGCCAGCAGCCAGGGCGGTGGGGGGGATTACACAGATACGCAGTATTTT. The rearrangement links TRBV14 to TRBJ2-3; 7 bases line up with TRBD2. CDR3 size: 17 residues. Looked up from germline, CDR1 is SGHDN and CDR2 is FVKESK. V trimming: 3 bases; J trimming: 2 bases; junction bases outside the gene matches: 11.

This sequence joins TRBV4-3 and TRBJ2-1; TRBD2 aligns across 8 bases. J gave up 9 bases and V 2 bases, and 9 bases lay outside the gene matches. This CDR3 comprises 15 residues. Germline assignment: CDR1 LGHNA and CDR2 YSLEER. CDR3 nucleotides: TGCGCCAGCAGCCAACAAGGGACTAGTGAAGGTGAGCAGTTCTTC. Amino acids: CASSQQGTSEGEQFF.

This clone was recorded only once. This sequence joins TRBV24-1 and TRBJ2-5; D is perhaps TRBD2 (6 bases). The V gene's germline CDR1 is KGHDR and CDR2 SFDVKD. Trimming shortened V by 4 bases and J by 9 bases, and 11 bases separated the two germline ends. The CDR3 has 12 amino acids. CDR3 sequence (DNA): TGTGCCACCAGTGACCCCGGGGGTCCCCAGTACTTC. This sequence encodes CATSDPGGPQYF.

This chain uses TRBV20-1 with TRBJ2-5; D gene ambiguous. The CDR3 has 13 amino acids. Germline values: CDR1 DFQATT, CDR2 SNEGSKA (reference sequence). V lost 3 bases, J lost 7 bases, and 15 bases lay in between. Here the CDR3 DNA reads TGCAGTGCTAGTAGTGTGCCCCCAGGGACCCAGTACTTC. Its protein is CSASSVPPGTQYF.